Presented here are 24 T cell receptor beta chains from one specimen sequenced in a study of blood T cell repertoires in COVID-19. The table came from immunoSEQ multiplex PCR; TCRdb's copy has only in-frame clones and leaves some out. The data show roughly 150,000 clones, with about 86% seen just once and approximately 4% held by the top ten. The material sequenced was peripheral blood. Receptor source: a woman between 65 and 79 years old with acute or convalescent COVID-19.

This rearrangement joins TRBV19 to TRBJ1-5; D not certain. The germline V gene encodes CDR1 LNHDA and CDR2 SQIVND (reference sequence). Trimming removed 4 bases from V and 0 bases from J, with 13 bases in between. CDR3 length: 16 amino acids. CDR3 amino acids: CASSTRRRNSNQPQHF. The CDR3 bases are TGTGCCAGTAGTACCAGGCGGAGGAATAGCAATCAGCCCCAGCATTTT.

This clone was observed once. The rearrangement links TRBV7-9 to TRBJ2-6; D might be TRBD2 (6 bases). CDR1 and CDR2 from the germline V gene are SEHNR and FQNEAQ (reference sequence). V was pared by 1 base and J by 0 bases, with 16 bases between. This CDR3 is 19 amino acids long. CDR3: CASSLVGGNPSSGANVLTF. The CDR3 coding sequence is TGTGCCAGCAGCTTAGTAGGAGGGAACCCCAGCTCTGGGGCCAACGTCCTGACTTTC.

V is TRBV19 and J is TRBJ2-5; TRBD1 matches at 7 bases. CDR1 is LNHDA, CDR2 SQIVND, per germline (reference sequence). The CDR3 is 15 amino acids. The J segment lost 0 bases and the V segment lost 6 bases, leaving 7 bases of the junction unmatched. CDR3 DNA: TGTGCCAGTAGAGCAAGAGGGGGCTACCAAGAGACCCAGTACTTC. Protein sequence: CASRARGGYQETQYF.

The rearrangement uses TRBV7-9 and TRBJ2-2; D might be TRBD2 (6 bases). The germline V and J ends were trimmed by 5 bases and 2 bases, with 12 bases remaining between them. Per germline, CDR1 SEHNR and CDR2 FQNEAQ (reference sequence). This CDR3 has 15 amino acids. The CDR3: CASSPPGVNTGELFF. CDR3 sequence (DNA): TGTGCCAGCAGCCCGCCGGGAGTCAACACCGGGGAGCTGTTTTTT.

The chain is built from TRBV6-5 and TRBJ2-5; D not resolved. Germline V CDR1 and CDR2: MNHEY, SVGAGI. The CDR3 is made up of 11 amino acids. V lost 6 bases and J lost 2, with 4 bases in between. The CDR3 protein is CASSLQETQYF. The CDR3 DNA reads as TGTGCCAGCAGCCTACAAGAGACCCAGTACTTC.

The chain couples TRBV6-6 to TRBJ2-7; 9 bases are a match to TRBD1. Germline CDR1 MNHNY, CDR2 SVGAGI (reference sequence). V lost 4 bases and J lost 2; bases outside the gene matches: 3. CDR3 length equals 14 residues. CDR3 in amino acids: CASSSGTGTYEQYF. CDR3 DNA sequence: TGTGCCAGCAGTTCCGGGACAGGGACCTACGAGCAGTACTTC.

The rearrangement joins TRBV29-1 to TRBJ1-2, with D hard to call. The CDR3 sequence is 14 residues long. From germline, CDR1 is SQVTM and CDR2 ANQGSEA. The V end lost 3 bases, the J end lost 4 bases, and 15 bases lay between the germline ends. Written as DNA, the CDR3 is TGCAGCGTTGACTCGGAAGGAGACGTCTATGGCTACACCTTC. This gives the protein CSVDSEGDVYGYTF. Filled out from reference TRBV29-1 and TRBJ1-2, the complete variable domain reads SAVISQKPSRDICQRGTSLTIQCQVDSQVTMMFWYRQQPGQSLTLIATANQGSEATYESGFVIDKFPISRPNLTFSTLTVSNMSPEDSSIYLCSVDSEGDVYGYTFGSGTRLTVV.

This chain uses TRBV7-2 with TRBJ2-3; D remains ambiguous. The ends were cut back, 2 bases at V and 0 bases at J, with 9 bases in the middle. There are 15 residues in the CDR3. Germline loops: CDR1 SGHTA, CDR2 FQGNSA. The CDR3 is CASSLKDFSTDTQYF. CDR3 DNA sequence: TGTGCCAGCAGCTTAAAAGACTTTAGCACAGATACGCAGTATTTT.

The chain joins TRBV4-3 to TRBJ1-1; D is perhaps TRBD1 (6 bases). V lost 2 bases and J 1 base, leaving 14 bases between the germline ends. This CDR3 is 16 amino acids long. Germline-derived CDR1 and CDR2 are LGHNA and YSLEER. CDR3 loop: CASSQTRQARNTEAFF. CDR3 coding DNA: TGCGCCAGCAGCCAAACCAGACAGGCGAGGAACACTGAAGCTTTCTTT.

This chain connects TRBV6-2 or TRBV6-3 to TRBJ2-3; TRBD2 agrees at 9 bases. Germline V gene lookup returns CDR1 MNHEY and CDR2 SVGEGT. V lost 5 bases to trimming and J lost 5 bases; unmatched junction nucleotides: 11. CDR3 size: 16 residues. CDR3 amino acids: CASSRTSAGPRDTQYF. The CDR3 DNA reads as TGTGCCAGCAGTCGGACTAGCGCGGGCCCCCGAGATACGCAGTATTTT.

The chain couples TRBV7-6 to TRBJ1-6; 7 nucleotides agree with TRBD1. V gave up 0 bases and J gave up 1 base; unmatched junction bases: 3. CDR3 size: 17 residues. Germline CDR1 and CDR2: SGHVS and FNYEAQ. This CDR3 reads CASSLAKTGSYNSPLHF. The CDR3 DNA is TGTGCCAGCAGCTTAGCCAAGACAGGGTCCTATAATTCACCCCTCCACTTT.

This chain links TRBV5-1 with TRBJ1-2; D is undetermined. The CDR3 totals 18 residues. Germline V gene lookup returns CDR1 SGHRS and CDR2 YFSETQ. The V and J ends lost 3 bases and 5 bases respectively, with 26 bases between them. As DNA, the CDR3 is TGCGCCAGCAGCTCGACACCAACTACCCATGACGCGGGTTATGGCTACACCTTC. It encodes CASSSTPTTHDAGYGYTF.

The chain couples TRBV4-3 to TRBJ2-3; 13 nucleotides align to TRBD2. V shed 0 bases and J 6 bases; nucleotides not matched to a gene: 6. CDR3 length: 17 amino acids. Germline V gene lookup returns CDR1 LGHNA and CDR2 YSLEER. CDR3 DNA sequence: TGCGCCAGCAGCCAAGATGCACTAGCGGGAGGGACGGATACGCAGTATTTT. Its translation: CASSQDALAGGTDTQYF.

The chain joins TRBV19 to TRBJ2-7; D may be TRBD2 (8 bases). Germline lookup yields CDR1 LNHDA and CDR2 SQIVND (reference sequence). CDR3 length equals 18 residues. Deletions cut 6 bases from V and 1 base from J, with 25 bases between. The CDR3 here is CASSYRGGRTSRSYEQYF. In DNA form, the CDR3 reads TGTGCCAGTAGCTACAGGGGAGGGAGGACTAGCCGGTCCTACGAGCAGTACTTC.

V is TRBV6-5 and J is TRBJ1-1, with D maybe TRBD1 (5 bases). The germline gives CDR1 MNHEY, CDR2 SVGAGI. The CDR3 totals 15 residues. V dropped 2 bases and J dropped 4 bases, with 14 bases sitting between them. The CDR3 DNA reads as TGTGCCAGCAGTTACGCCGGCAGGGTCCCCACTGAAGCTTTCTTT. This encodes CASSYAGRVPTEAFF.

Many counts were recorded for this clone. J is TRBJ1-2 and V is TRBV6-5, with TRBD1 as a possible D gene (6 bases). The CDR3 totals 15 residues. The germline V and J ends were trimmed by 6 bases and 7 bases, with 21 bases remaining between them. Germline lookup yields CDR1 MNHEY and CDR2 SVGAGI. This CDR3 reads CASSLFGQKLSGYTF. The CDR3 DNA reads TGTGCCAGCAGCCTCTTTGGACAGAAATTATCTGGCTACACCTTC.

The V gene is TRBV11-2, the J gene TRBJ2-2; D not resolved. There are 15 residues in the CDR3. The germline gives CDR1 SGHAT, CDR2 FQNNGV. With 2 bases removed from V and 4 bases from J, the gap between germline ends came to 11 bases. CDR3 protein: CASSLLRSGTGELFF. CDR3 in DNA: TGTGCCAGCAGCTTATTGAGGTCGGGCACCGGGGAGCTGTTTTTT.

The V call is TRBV2, the J call TRBJ1-2, with D hard to call. V lost 2 bases, J lost 4 bases, and 8 bases lay in between. CDR1 SNHLY and CDR2 FYNNEI come from the germline V gene. The CDR3 sequence is 13 residues long. CDR3 sequence reads: CASSENIAYGYTF. The CDR3 nucleotides read TGTGCCAGCAGTGAAAATATAGCCTATGGCTACACCTTC.

The chain employs TRBV6-4 and TRBJ1-2; D is uncertain. Trimming stripped 0 bases from V and 4 bases from J, with 18 bases between. Germline V lookup: CDR1 MRHNA, CDR2 SNTAGT. The CDR3 is 17 amino acids. The CDR3 sequence is CASSDSLEGYATYGYTF. The CDR3 DNA reads as TGTGCCAGCAGTGACTCTTTGGAGGGATATGCTACCTATGGCTACACCTTC.

J is TRBJ1-2 and V is TRBV4-2; TRBD1 agrees at 8 bases. With 0 bases clipped from V and 4 bases from J, the junction kept 10 bases outside the gene matches. CDR1 is LGHNA and CDR2 is YNFKEQ in the germline V gene. The CDR3 is made up of 17 amino acids. The CDR3 region is CASSQDLKQGASYGYTF. The DNA for the CDR3 is TGTGCCAGCAGCCAAGATCTTAAGCAGGGGGCTAGCTATGGCTACACCTTC.

The chain uses TRBV7-9 and TRBJ2-3, with 9 bases fitting TRBD2. There are 14 residues in the CDR3. V trimming: 5 bases; J trimming: 4 bases; junction bases outside the gene matches: 4. Germline CDR1 and CDR2: SEHNR and FQNEAQ (reference sequence). The CDR3 region has the DNA TGTGCCAGCAGCATCTGGACTAGCGCAGATACGCAGTATTTT. It translates to CASSIWTSADTQYF.

The chain recombines TRBV12-3 or TRBV12-4 with TRBJ2-1; the D is unclear. This CDR3 contains 11 residues. The V gene lost 5 bases and the J gene lost 10 bases, with 9 bases spanning the gap. The CDR3 protein is CASSIAREQFF. The CDR3, as DNA: TGTGCCAGCAGTATCGCTAGGGAGCAGTTCTTC.

DNA of the CDR3: TGTGCCAGCAGTGATGGACAGGGTTGGGTATATGAAAAACTGTTTTTT. Its protein product is CASSDGQGWVYEKLFF. The V and J genes are TRBV25-1 and TRBJ1-4; the match to TRBD1 covers 8 bases. Germline V CDR1 and CDR2: MGHDK, SYGVNS. The ends lost 3 bases at V and 6 bases at J; junction bases unmatched: 9. The CDR3 consists of 16 residues.

CDR3 coding DNA: TGTGCCAGCAGCTTACGGACGGGGGACAGCTCCCTTAGGAGCCTGACTTTC. This translates into CASSLRTGDSSLRSLTF. The J gene is TRBJ2-6, the V gene TRBV7-9, with D possibly TRBD1 on 7 matching bases. This CDR3 is 17 amino acids long. The germline V and J ends were trimmed by 2 bases and 15 bases, with 26 bases remaining between them. Germline CDR1 is SEHNR and CDR2 is FQNEAQ (reference sequence).